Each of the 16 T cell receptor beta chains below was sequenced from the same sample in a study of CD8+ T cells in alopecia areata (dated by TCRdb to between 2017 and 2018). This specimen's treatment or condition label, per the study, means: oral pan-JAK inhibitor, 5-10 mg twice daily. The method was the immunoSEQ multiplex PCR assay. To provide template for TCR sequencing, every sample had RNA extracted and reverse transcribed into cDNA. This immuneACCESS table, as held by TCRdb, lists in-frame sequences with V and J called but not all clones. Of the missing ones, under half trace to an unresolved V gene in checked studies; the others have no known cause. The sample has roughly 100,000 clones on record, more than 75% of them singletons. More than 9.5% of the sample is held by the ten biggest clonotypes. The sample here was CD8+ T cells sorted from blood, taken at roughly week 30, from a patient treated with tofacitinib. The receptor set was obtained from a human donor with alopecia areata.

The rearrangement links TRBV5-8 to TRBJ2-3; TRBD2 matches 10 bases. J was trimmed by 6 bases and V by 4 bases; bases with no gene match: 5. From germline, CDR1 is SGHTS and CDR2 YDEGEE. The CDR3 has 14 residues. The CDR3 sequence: CASSMTSGRDTQYF. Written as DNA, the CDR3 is TGTGCCAGCAGCATGACTAGCGGGCGGGATACGCAGTATTTT. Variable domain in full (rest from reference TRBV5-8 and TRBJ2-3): EAGVTQSPTHLIKTRGQQATLRCSPISGHTSVYWYQQALGLGLQFLLWYDEGEERNRGNFPPRFSGRQFPNYSSELNVNALELEDSALYLCASSMTSGRDTQYFGPGTRLTVL.

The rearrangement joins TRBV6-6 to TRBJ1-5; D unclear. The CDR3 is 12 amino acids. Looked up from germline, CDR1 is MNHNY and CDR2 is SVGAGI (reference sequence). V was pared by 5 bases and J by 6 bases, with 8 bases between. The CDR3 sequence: CASSHLGQPQHF. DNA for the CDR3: TGTGCCAGCAGTCATTTAGGTCAGCCCCAGCATTTT.

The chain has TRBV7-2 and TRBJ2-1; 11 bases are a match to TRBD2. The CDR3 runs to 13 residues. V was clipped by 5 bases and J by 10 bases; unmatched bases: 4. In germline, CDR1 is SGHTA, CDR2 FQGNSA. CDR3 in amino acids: CASSPGLAEEQFF. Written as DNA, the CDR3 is TGTGCCAGCAGCCCGGGACTAGCGGAAGAGCAGTTCTTC.

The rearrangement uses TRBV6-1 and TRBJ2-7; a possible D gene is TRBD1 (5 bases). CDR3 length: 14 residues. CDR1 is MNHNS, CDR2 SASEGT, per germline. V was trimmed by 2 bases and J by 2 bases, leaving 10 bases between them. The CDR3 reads CASSEWAGTYEQYF. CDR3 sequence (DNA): TGTGCCAGCAGTGAATGGGCAGGGACCTACGAGCAGTACTTC.

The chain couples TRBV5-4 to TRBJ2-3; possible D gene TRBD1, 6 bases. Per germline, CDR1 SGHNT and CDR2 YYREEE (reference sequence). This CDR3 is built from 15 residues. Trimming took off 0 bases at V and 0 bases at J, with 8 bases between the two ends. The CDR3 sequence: CASSLGDTSTDTQYF. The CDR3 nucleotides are TGTGCCAGCAGCTTGGGGGACACTAGCACAGATACGCAGTATTTT.

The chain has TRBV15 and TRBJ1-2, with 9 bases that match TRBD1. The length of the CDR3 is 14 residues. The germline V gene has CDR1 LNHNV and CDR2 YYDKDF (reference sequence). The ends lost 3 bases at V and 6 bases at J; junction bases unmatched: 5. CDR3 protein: CATSRPDRGNGYTF. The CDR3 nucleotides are TGTGCCACCAGCAGGCCGGACAGGGGAAATGGCTACACCTTC.

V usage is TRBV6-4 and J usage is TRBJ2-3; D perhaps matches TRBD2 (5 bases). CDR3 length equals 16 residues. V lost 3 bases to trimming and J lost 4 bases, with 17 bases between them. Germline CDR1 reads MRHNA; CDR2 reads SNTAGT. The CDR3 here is CASSEKAVPSSDTQYF. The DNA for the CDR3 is TGTGCCAGCAGTGAGAAGGCGGTCCCTAGCTCAGATACGCAGTATTTT.

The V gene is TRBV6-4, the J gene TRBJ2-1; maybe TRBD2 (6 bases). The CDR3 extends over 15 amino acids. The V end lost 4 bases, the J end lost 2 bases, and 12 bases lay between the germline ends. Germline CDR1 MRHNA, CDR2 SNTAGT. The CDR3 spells CASSAGSGPYNEQFF. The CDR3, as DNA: TGTGCCAGCAGTGCCGGGAGCGGACCCTACAATGAGCAGTTCTTC.

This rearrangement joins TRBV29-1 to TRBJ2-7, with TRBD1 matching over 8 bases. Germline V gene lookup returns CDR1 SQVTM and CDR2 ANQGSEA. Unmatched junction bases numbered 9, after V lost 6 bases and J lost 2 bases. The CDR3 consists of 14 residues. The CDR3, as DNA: TGCAGCGTCGTCGGGACAGGACGGGCCTACGAGCAGTACTTC. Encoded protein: CSVVGTGRAYEQYF.

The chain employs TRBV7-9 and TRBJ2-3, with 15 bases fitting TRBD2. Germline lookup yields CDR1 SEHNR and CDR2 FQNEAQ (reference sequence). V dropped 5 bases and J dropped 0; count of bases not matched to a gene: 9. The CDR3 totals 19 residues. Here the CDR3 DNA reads TGTGCCAGCAGCATCGGACTAGCGGGAGGGCCTATCAGCACAGATACGCAGTATTTT. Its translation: CASSIGLAGGPISTDTQYF.

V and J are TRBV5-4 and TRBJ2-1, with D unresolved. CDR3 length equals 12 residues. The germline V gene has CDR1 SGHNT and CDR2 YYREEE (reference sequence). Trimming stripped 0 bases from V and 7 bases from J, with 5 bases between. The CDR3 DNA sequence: TGTGCCAGCAGCTTGGGAAAGAATGAGCAGTTCTTC. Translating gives CASSLGKNEQFF.

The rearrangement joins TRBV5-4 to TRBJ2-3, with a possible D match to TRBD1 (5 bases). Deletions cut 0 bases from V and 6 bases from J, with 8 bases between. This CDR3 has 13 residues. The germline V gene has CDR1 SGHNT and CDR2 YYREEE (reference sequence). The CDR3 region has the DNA TGTGCCAGCAGCTTGGAAGGGGTGGATACGCAGTATTTT. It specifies CASSLEGVDTQYF.

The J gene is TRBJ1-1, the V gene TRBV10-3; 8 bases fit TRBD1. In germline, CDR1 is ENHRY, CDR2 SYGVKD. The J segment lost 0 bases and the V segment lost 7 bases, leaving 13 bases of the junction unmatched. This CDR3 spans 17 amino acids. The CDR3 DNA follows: TGTGCCATCACCGTGTCATGGGACAGGAGTATGAACACTGAAGCTTTCTTT. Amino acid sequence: CAITVSWDRSMNTEAFF.

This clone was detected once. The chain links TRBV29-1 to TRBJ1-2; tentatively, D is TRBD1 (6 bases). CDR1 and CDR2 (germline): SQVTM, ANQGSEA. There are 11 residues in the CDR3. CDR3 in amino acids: CSVGAGPLGTF. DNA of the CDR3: TGCAGTGTGGGGGCAGGGCCCCTGGGCACCTTC.

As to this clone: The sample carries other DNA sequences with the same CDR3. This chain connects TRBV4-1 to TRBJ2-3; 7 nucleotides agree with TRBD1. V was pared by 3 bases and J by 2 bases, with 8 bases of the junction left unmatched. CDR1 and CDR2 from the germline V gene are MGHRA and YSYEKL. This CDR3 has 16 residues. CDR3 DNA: TGCGCCAGCAGCCAGGTTGACAGGGCTACCACAGATACGCAGTATTTT. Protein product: CASSQVDRATTDTQYF.

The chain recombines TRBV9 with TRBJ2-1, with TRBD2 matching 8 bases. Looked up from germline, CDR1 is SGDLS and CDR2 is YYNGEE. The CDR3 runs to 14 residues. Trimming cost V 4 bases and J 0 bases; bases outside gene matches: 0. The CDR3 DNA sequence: TGTGCCAGCAGCCTAGCGGGCTCCTACAATGAGCAGTTCTTC. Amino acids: CASSLAGSYNEQFF.